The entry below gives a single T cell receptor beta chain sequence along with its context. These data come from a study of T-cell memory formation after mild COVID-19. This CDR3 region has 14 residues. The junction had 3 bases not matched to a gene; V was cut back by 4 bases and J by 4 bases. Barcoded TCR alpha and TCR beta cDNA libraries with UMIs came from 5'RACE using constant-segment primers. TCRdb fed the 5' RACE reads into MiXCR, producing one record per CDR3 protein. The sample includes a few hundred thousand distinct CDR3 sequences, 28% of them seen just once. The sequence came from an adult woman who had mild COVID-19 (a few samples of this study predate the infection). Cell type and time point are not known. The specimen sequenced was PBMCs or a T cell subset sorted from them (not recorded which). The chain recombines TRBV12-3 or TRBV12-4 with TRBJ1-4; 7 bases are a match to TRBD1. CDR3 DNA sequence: TGTGCCAGCAGTTCGACAGGGTTTAATGAAAAACTGTTTTTT. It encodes CASSSTGFNEKLFF.